The clone carrying this T cell receptor beta chain has at least ten counts. The time point here: persistent/refractory GD, antithyroid drugs over 5 years with positive TRAb. PBMCs provided the RNA from which the TCR library was made. This entry belongs to a study of regulatory T cells in long-lasting Graves disease. V lost 1 base and J 7 bases, leaving 20 bases between the germline ends. The germline gives CDR1 SGHAT, CDR2 FQNNGV. CDR3 length equals 16 residues. Assembly of TCR beta libraries relied on iRepertoire HTBI primers together with Arm-PCR of CDR3 regions. A single record per CDR3 protein comes from TCRdb applying MiXCR to the multiplex PCR reads. The data contain over 450,000 distinct CDR3 sequences, 20% to 25% of them singletons.

The V gene is TRBV11-2, the J gene TRBJ2-7; tentative D call: TRBD2 (5 bases). The receptor was derived from a female donor with Graves disease. Material: peripheral blood mononuclear cells (PBMCs), obtained when the disease was refractory, from a patient treated with antithyroid drugs. The DNA of the CDR3 is TGTGCCAGCAGCTTAGCGGGCGGGCTAGCAGTGCGGGAGCAGTACTTC. Translated, it gives CASSLAGGLAVREQYF.